This T cell receptor (beta chain) was retrieved from a study of blood T cell repertoires in COVID-19. Enrolment of Seattle patients took place during active infection, and they were followed longitudinally. As originally analysed: Reference gene primer amplification gave nucleated cell count estimates. TCRdb's table, derived via immunoSEQ multiplex PCR, lists solely in-frame clones and lacks some. From that table come the V and J calls and clone size; the DNA was used to work out D and trimming. The sample has about 200,000 clones, approximately 80% seen once. The germline V and J ends were trimmed by 2 bases and 0 bases, with 17 bases remaining between them. CDR3 length: 18 residues. Germline V gene data show CDR1 as LGHDT and CDR2 as YNNKEL (reference sequence).

The sequenced sample was peripheral blood. The chain couples TRBV3-1 (or the pseudogene TRBV3-2) to TRBJ1-3; possibly TRBD1 for D (5 bases). This clonotype was sampled from an elderly woman with COVID-19, enrolled during active disease. CDR3 sequence reads: CASSQSGAGTFSGNTIYF. The CDR3 region has the DNA TGTGCCAGCAGCCAATCCGGGGCAGGGACTTTCTCTGGAAACACCATATATTTT.